The present entry profiles one T cell receptor beta chain with its context. cDNA came from around 0.54 to 1 ug RNA primed by random hexamers. One entry per CDR3 protein, called by TCRdb with MiXCR from the immunoSEQ multiplex PCR reads. The sample has fewer than 200,000 distinct CDR3 sequences, 90% to 95% seen once. The data stem from a study of CD8 T cells in Susac syndrome. The ends were cut back, 6 bases at V and 2 bases at J, with 18 bases in the middle. The CDR3 sequence is 15 residues long. Germline assignment: CDR1 SQVTM and CDR2 ANQGSEA. Sequencing targeted TCR beta in blood CD8+ and CD4+ T cells. TEMRA cells were FACS-enriched, and CD8+ and CD4+ T cells were isolated negatively.

The sequencing sample was made of CD4+ T cells from PBMCs. The TCR was taken from a human donor in good health. V usage is TRBV29-1 and J usage is TRBJ2-3; D remains ambiguous. The CDR3 loop is CSVPPNDGHTDTQYF. CDR3 coding DNA: TGCAGCGTCCCCCCCAACGATGGGCACACAGATACGCAGTATTTT.